The T cell receptor (beta chain) described here comes from a study of blood T cell repertoires in COVID-19. Study-wide context: Acute-phase and convalescent COVID-19 samples originated in the United States, Italy and Spain. PBMCs, B-cell-depleted T cells, or T cells provided the cDNA or gDNA that made up the material.

Germline-derived CDR1 and CDR2 are SNHLY and FYNNEI. V was pared by 4 bases and J by 7 bases, with 16 bases between. The CDR3 sequence is 15 residues long. In the authors' workflow: Researchers report that nucleated cell counts were estimated from reference gene primer amplification. Profiling relied on immunoSEQ multiplex PCR, and the TCRdb table lists in-frame clones only, not all of them. That table furnishes V, J and clone size, whereas the DNA furnished D and trimming. The sample holds some 75,000 clones, about 89% seen once. The sequence was obtained from a man aged 55-75 years with acute or convalescent COVID-19. The rearrangement uses TRBV2 and TRBJ2-2; a possible D gene is TRBD1 (6 bases). The material sequenced was peripheral blood. The CDR3 bases are TGTGCCAGCAGTGTAATGCAGGGGTTTGGCGGGGAGCTGTTTTTT. Translation gives CASSVMQGFGGELFF.